This TCR beta chain comes out of a study of T-cell memory formation after mild COVID-19. The study, taken as a whole, reports: Pre-infection memory already had some responding clones, implying cross-reactive memory joined. Among contracting clones, CD4+ were mainly CM/EM and CD8+ enriched in EMRA.

From the 5' RACE reads, TCRdb called clonotypes with MiXCR, one entry per CDR3 protein. Of fewer than 500,000 distinct CDR3 sequences listed, approximately 23% were seen once; the top ten hold around 12%. Comment on this clonotype: What it binds is unknown.

This TCR was recovered from an adult woman who had mild COVID-19 (a few samples of this study predate the infection). Cell type and time point are not known. The sequenced sample consisted of PBMCs or a T cell subset sorted from them (not recorded which).

The CDR3 protein is CATSDFSSGYNEQFF. In DNA, the CDR3 is TGTGCCACCAGTGATTTCTCTAGCGGGTACAATGAGCAGTTCTTC. V gene TRBV24-1 combines with J gene TRBJ2-1, with 8 bases fitting TRBD2. The CDR3 consists of 15 residues. After removal of 1 base from V and 4 bases from J, the junction contained 2 bases not matched to a gene. From germline, CDR1 is KGHDR and CDR2 SFDVKD.